This T cell receptor (beta chain) was sequenced for a study of blood T cell repertoires in COVID-19. Looking at the study overall: COVID-19 samples from acute and convalescent phases originated in the United States, Italy and Spain. The analysed material was cDNA or gDNA that came from T cells, B-cell-depleted T cells, or PBMCs.

Original processing notes: Using reference gene primer amplification, nucleated cell counts were estimated. Here immunoSEQ multiplex PCR was the method, and the copy in TCRdb shows in-frame clones only, minus some. V and J calls and clone size are copied from that table; D and trimming were computed from the DNA. The top ten clones hold around 13% of a sample with 160,000 or so clones, about four fifths of them seen once. V was trimmed by 3 bases and J by 0 bases, leaving 15 bases between them. The germline V gene encodes CDR1 SNHLY and CDR2 FYNNEI. The CDR3 has 17 residues. J is TRBJ1-5 and V is TRBV2; the D gene is possibly TRBD1 (6 bases). The receptor's source is a woman at least 80 years old with acute or convalescent COVID-19. Sequences were obtained from peripheral blood. The CDR3 sequence: CASSEDSIIYSNQPQHF. As DNA, the CDR3 is TGTGCCAGCAGTGAGGACAGTATAATTTATAGCAATCAGCCCCAGCATTTT.